This TCR beta chain emerged from a study of cytomegalovirus exposure and HLA in healthy donors. Primers: 60 Vbeta forward and 13 Jbeta reverse. The method was immunoSEQ multiplex PCR; TCRdb's version includes in-frame clones alone and lacks a portion of them. The sample shows around 130,000 clones, around 86% of them seen only once. The CDR3 spans 16 residues. Trimming took 2 bases from V and 5 from J; bases not matched to a gene: 9. Looked up from germline, CDR1 is MNHNS and CDR2 is SASEGT. The sample was PBMCs. This receptor was identified in a woman aged 40 to 55 in good health and CMV-seronegative. The chain carries TRBV6-1 and TRBJ2-7; 10 positions agree with TRBD2. In nucleotides, the CDR3 is TGTGCCAGCAGTGAACAGTGGCTAGCGGGAGATAACGAGCAGTACTTC. Translating it yields CASSEQWLAGDNEQYF.